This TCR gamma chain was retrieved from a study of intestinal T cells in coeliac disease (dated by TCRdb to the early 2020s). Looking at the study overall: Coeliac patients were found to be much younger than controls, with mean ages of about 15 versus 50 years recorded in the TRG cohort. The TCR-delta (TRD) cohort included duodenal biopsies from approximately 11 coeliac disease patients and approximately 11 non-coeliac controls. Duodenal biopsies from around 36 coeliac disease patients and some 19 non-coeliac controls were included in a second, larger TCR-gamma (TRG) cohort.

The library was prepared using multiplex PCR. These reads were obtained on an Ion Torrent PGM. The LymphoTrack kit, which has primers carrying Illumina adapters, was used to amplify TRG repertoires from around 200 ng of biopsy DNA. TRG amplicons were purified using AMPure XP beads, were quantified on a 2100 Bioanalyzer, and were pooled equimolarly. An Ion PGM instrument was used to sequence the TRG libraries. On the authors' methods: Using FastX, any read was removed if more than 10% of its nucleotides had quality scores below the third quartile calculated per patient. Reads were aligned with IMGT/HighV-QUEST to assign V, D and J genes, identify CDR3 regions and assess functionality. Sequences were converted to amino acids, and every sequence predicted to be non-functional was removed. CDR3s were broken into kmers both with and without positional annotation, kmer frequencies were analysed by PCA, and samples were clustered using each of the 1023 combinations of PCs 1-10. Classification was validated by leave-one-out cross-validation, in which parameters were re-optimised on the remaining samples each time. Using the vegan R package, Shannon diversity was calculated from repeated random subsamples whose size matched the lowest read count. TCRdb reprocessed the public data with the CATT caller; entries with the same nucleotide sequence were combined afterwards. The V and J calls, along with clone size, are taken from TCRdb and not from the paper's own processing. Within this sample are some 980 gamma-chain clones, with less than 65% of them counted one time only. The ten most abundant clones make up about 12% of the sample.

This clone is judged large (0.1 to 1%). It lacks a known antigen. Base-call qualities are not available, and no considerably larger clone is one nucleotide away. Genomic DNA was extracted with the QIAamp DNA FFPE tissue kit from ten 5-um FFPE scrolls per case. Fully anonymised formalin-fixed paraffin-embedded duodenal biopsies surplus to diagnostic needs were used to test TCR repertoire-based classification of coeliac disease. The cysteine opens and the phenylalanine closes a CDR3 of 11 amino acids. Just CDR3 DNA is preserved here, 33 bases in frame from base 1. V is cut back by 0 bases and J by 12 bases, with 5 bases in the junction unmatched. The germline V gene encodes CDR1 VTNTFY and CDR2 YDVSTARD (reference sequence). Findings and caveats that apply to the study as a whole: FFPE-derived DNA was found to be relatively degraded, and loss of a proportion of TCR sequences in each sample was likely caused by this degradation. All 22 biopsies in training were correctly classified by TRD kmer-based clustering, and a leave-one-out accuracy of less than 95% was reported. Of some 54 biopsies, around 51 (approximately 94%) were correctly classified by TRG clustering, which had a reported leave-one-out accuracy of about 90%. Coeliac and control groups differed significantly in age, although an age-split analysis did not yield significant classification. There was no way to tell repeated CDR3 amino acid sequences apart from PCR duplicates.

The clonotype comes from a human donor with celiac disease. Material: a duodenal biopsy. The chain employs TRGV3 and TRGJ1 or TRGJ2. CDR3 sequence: CATWDRRAKLF. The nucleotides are TGTGCCACCTGGGACAGGCGGGCGAAACTCTTT.